Following are 15 T cell receptor beta chains from one sample sequenced in a study of T-cell memory formation after mild COVID-19. A single record per CDR3 protein comes from TCRdb applying MiXCR to the 5' RACE reads. The profile shows about 250,000 distinct CDR3 sequences, just over 15% of them singletons. The sequenced sample consisted of PBMCs or a T cell subset sorted from them (not recorded which). All receptors derive from an adult woman who had mild COVID-19 (a few samples of this study predate the infection). Cell type and time point are not known.

V usage is TRBV4-1 and J usage is TRBJ2-7; possibly TRBD2 for D (5 bases). Trimming took off 5 bases at V and 0 bases at J, with 8 bases between the two ends. Germline CDR1 and CDR2: MGHRA and YSYEKL. The CDR3 is made up of 13 amino acids. The CDR3 protein is CASSRETSYEQYF. CDR3 sequence (DNA): TGCGCCAGCAGCAGGGAGACCTCCTACGAGCAGTACTTC.

Ten or more counts support this clonotype. V usage is TRBV20-1 and J usage is TRBJ2-7, with 7 positions matching TRBD2. This CDR3 is 16 amino acids long. The V segment lost 0 bases and the J segment 0 bases; nucleotides outside the gene matches: 8. Germline CDR1 is DFQATT and CDR2 is SNEGSKA (reference sequence). The CDR3 sequence: CSAREIRLAASYEQYF. CDR3 nucleotide sequence: TGCAGTGCTAGAGAGATCAGGCTAGCGGCCTCCTACGAGCAGTACTTC.

This clonotype was found a few times. The CDR3 here is CASSRRERPSSYEQYF. CDR3 DNA: TGTGCCAGCAGCCGCCGGGAGCGGCCGAGCTCCTACGAGCAGTACTTC. The gene calls are TRBV2 and TRBJ2-7, with D tentatively TRBD2 (6 bases). CDR1 and CDR2 (germline): SNHLY, FYNNEI. V was shortened by 6 bases and J by 0 bases, with 18 bases between the two germline ends. The CDR3 is 16 amino acids.

This clonotype was picked up a small number of times. V gene TRBV20-1 combines with J gene TRBJ1-5; no reliable D call. From germline, CDR1 is DFQATT and CDR2 SNEGSKA (reference sequence). V was pared by 5 bases and J by 7 bases, with 15 bases between. The length of the CDR3 is 13 residues. The CDR3 protein is CSAPEVGEQPQHF. The CDR3 DNA reads TGCAGTGCTCCCGAGGTTGGGGAACAGCCCCAGCATTTT.

This clonotype has a count of ten or more. The chain is built from TRBV4-2 and TRBJ1-2, with no clear D. CDR1 is LGHNA, CDR2 YNFKEQ, per germline. V lost 0 bases and J 6 bases, leaving 5 bases between the germline ends. The CDR3 is 12 amino acids. As DNA, the CDR3 is TGTGCCAGCAGCCAAGACGGGAATGGCTACACCTTC. It specifies CASSQDGNGYTF.

The chain is built from TRBV3-1 and TRBJ2-1; D is perhaps TRBD2 (6 bases). V was clipped by 4 bases and J by 10 bases, with 8 bases between them. This CDR3 region has 11 residues. In germline, CDR1 is LGHDT, CDR2 YNNKEL (reference sequence). CDR3 sequence reads: CASSRRAEQFF. The CDR3 DNA is TGTGCCAGCAGCCGGAGGGCGGAGCAGTTCTTC.

This clonotype was seen more than once but under ten times. V and J are TRBV12-3 or TRBV12-4 and TRBJ1-1; no clear D. V was cut by 5 bases and J by 0 bases, with 16 bases left in between. The CDR3 length is 16 residues. The CDR3 reads CASSKEIKGMNTEAFF. The CDR3 DNA sequence: TGTGCCAGCAGTAAGGAAATTAAGGGCATGAACACTGAAGCTTTCTTT.

In this sample, this clonotype turned up a few times. The V call is TRBV18, the J call TRBJ2-1; 13 bases are a match to TRBD2. CDR3 size: 16 residues. With 2 bases clipped from V and 4 bases from J, the junction kept 2 bases outside the gene matches. Per the germline V gene, CDR1 is KGHSH and CDR2 is LQKENI. CDR3 protein: CASSPTTSGGYNEQFF. The CDR3 coding sequence is TGTGCCAGCTCACCAACGACTAGCGGGGGGTACAATGAGCAGTTCTTC.

This clonotype was picked up a small number of times. V is TRBV4-3 and J is TRBJ2-2; unclear D gene. CDR3 size: 16 residues. V gave up 1 base and J gave up 0 bases, with 9 bases separating them. Germline values: CDR1 LGHNA, CDR2 YSLEER. The CDR3 DNA is TGCGCCAGCAGCCAAGGTCCCATCACGAACACCGGGGAGCTGTTTTTT. Its translation is CASSQGPITNTGELFF.

V gene TRBV7-2 combines with J gene TRBJ1-6; D call uncertain. The germline CDR1 and CDR2 sequences are SGHTA and FQGNSA. Trimming took 3 bases from V and 4 from J, leaving 4 bases between them. The CDR3 spans 13 residues. For the CDR3, the DNA is TGTGCCAGCAGCTTGGCGTATAATTCACCCCTCCACTTT. Residues: CASSLAYNSPLHF.

The gene calls are TRBV12-3 or TRBV12-4 and TRBJ2-2; D is unclear. This CDR3 comprises 14 residues. Trimming shortened V by 8 bases and J by 5 bases, and 15 bases separated the two germline ends. The CDR3 DNA follows: TGTGCCAGCTCCTCGAGTGGACCGACCGGGGAGCTGTTTTTT. Amino acid sequence: CASSSSGPTGELFF.

The sample holds many counts of this clonotype. V is TRBV29-1 and J is TRBJ2-1, with TRBD2 matching 12 bases. The J segment lost 3 bases and the V segment lost 4 bases, leaving 10 bases of the junction unmatched. This CDR3 spans 17 amino acids. Germline V gene sequence: CDR1 SQVTM, CDR2 ANQGSEA. Written as DNA, the CDR3 is TGCAGCGTTGGTGGGCTAGCGGGAGGGTTTGGCTACAATGAGCAGTTCTTC. This encodes CSVGGLAGGFGYNEQFF.

The genes are TRBV29-1 and TRBJ2-7; maybe TRBD1 (7 bases). The germline V and J ends were trimmed by 6 bases and 4 bases, with 16 bases remaining between them. The CDR3 loop spans 13 amino acids. In germline, CDR1 is SQVTM, CDR2 ANQGSEA. CDR3 nucleotides: TGCAGCGTCCGACTGACAGGGAGGTACGAGCAGTACTTC. Encoded protein: CSVRLTGRYEQYF.

The rearrangement links TRBV4-1 to TRBJ1-1; D might be TRBD1 (6 bases). The V end was cut by 4 bases, the J end by 0 bases, with 12 bases between. CDR3 length: 15 residues. The germline CDR1 and CDR2 sequences are MGHRA and YSYEKL. The CDR3 coding sequence is TGCGCCAGCAGCCCAGGACAGCAAATGAACACTGAAGCTTTCTTT. It is translated as CASSPGQQMNTEAFF.

In this sample, this clonotype turned up a few times. The genes are TRBV5-5 and TRBJ2-7; D is unresolved. The V and J ends lost 2 bases and 2 bases respectively, with 11 bases between them. The CDR3 runs 14 residues. CDR1 and CDR2 from the germline V gene are SGHKS and YYEKEE (reference sequence). CDR3 sequence: CASSFTQFTYEQYF. The CDR3 DNA reads as TGTGCCAGCAGCTTCACACAGTTTACCTACGAGCAGTACTTC.